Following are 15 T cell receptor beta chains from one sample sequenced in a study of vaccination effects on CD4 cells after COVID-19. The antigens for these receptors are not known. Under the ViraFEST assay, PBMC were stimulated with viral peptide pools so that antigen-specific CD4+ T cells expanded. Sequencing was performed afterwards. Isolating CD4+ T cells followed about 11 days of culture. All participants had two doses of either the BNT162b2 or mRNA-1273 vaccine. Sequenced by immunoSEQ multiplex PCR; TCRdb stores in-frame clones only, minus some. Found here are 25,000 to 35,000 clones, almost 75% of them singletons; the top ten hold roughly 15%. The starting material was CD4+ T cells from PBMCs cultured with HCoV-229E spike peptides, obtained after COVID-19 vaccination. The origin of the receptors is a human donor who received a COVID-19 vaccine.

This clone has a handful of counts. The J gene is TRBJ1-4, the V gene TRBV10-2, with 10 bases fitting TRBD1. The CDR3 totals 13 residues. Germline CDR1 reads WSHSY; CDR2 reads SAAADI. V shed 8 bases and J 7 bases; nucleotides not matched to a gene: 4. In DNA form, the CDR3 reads TGCGCCAGCGCGGGACAGGGGAGTGAAAAACTGTTTTTT. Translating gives CASAGQGSEKLFF.

The CDR3 sequence: CAWTLAGVVSTGELFF. CDR3 DNA: TGTGCCTGGACCCTAGCGGGGGTTGTGAGTACCGGGGAGCTGTTTTTT. This chain uses TRBV30 with TRBJ2-2; the match to TRBD2 covers 10 bases. The length of the CDR3 is 16 residues. CDR1 is GTSNPN and CDR2 is SVGIG in the germline V gene (reference sequence). Losses at the gene ends were 4 bases for V and 5 bases for J; bases not matched to a gene: 10.

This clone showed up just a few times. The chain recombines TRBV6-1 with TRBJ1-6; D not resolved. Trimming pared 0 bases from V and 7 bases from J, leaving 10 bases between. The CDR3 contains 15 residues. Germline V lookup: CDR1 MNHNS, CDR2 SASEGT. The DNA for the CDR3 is TGTGCCAGCAGTGAAGCGAGTCGGGGAAATTCACCCCTCCACTTT. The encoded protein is CASSEASRGNSPLHF.

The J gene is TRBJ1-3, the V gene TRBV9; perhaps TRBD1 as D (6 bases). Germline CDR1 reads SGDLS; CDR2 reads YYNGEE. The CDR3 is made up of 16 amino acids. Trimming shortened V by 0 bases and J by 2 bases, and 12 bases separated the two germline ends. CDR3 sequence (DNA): TGTGCCAGCAGCGTAGCTTGGCAGGGGACTGGAAACACCATATATTTT. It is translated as CASSVAWQGTGNTIYF.

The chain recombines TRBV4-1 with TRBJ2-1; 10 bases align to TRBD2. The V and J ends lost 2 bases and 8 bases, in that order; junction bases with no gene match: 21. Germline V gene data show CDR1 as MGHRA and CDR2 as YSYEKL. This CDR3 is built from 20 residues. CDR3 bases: TGCGCCAGCAGCCAAAAATCCCTTATCTCGAGCGGGGGGGCGAAGGATGAGCAGTTCTTC. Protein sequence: CASSQKSLISSGGAKDEQFF.

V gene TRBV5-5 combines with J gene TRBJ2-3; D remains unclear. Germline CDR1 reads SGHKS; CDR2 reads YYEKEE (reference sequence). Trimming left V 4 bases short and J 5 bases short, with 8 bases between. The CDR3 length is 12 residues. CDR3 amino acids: CASSGLRDTQYF. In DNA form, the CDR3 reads TGTGCCAGCAGCGGGTTGCGAGATACGCAGTATTTT.

The CDR3 reads CASSRTLMDTEAFF. CDR3 coding DNA: TGTGCCAGCAGCAGGACGTTAATGGACACTGAAGCTTTCTTT. V usage is TRBV5-4 and J usage is TRBJ1-1; D remains ambiguous. CDR1 and CDR2 (germline): SGHNT, YYREEE (reference sequence). The V end lost 4 bases, the J end lost 3 bases, and 13 bases lay between the germline ends. The CDR3 is 14 residues long.

CDR3 in DNA: TGTGCCAGCTCGCTTACAGGGGGCTATGGCTACACCTTC. Translating gives CASSLTGGYGYTF. V gene TRBV18 combines with J gene TRBJ1-2; TRBD1 aligns across 8 bases. The CDR3 consists of 13 residues. The ends lost 6 bases at V and 4 bases at J; junction bases unmatched: 4. CDR1 and CDR2 (germline): KGHSH, LQKENI.

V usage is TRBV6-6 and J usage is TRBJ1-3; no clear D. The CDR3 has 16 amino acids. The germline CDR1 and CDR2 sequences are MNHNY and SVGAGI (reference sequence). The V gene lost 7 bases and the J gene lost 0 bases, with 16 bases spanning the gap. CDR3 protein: CASTQSPLISGNTIYF. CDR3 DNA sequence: TGTGCCAGCACCCAATCTCCCCTCATCTCTGGAAACACCATATATTTT.

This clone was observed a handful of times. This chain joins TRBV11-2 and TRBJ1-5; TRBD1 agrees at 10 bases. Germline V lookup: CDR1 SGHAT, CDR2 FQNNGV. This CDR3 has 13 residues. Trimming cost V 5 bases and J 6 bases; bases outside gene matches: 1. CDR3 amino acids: CASSRDRGQPQHF. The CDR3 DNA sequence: TGTGCCAGCAGCCGGGACAGGGGTCAGCCCCAGCATTTT.

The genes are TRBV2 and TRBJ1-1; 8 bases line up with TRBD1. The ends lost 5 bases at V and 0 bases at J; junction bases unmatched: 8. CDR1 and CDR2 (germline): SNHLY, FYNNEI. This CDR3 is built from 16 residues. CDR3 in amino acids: CASSRDRLFMNTEAFF. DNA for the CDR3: TGTGCCAGCAGTCGGGACAGGTTATTCATGAACACTGAAGCTTTCTTT. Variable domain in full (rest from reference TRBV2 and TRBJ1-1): EPEVTQTPSHQVTQMGQEVILRCVPISNHLYFYWYRQILGQKVEFLVSFYNNEISEKSEIFDDQFSVERPDGSNFTLKIRSTKLEDSAMYFCASSRDRLFMNTEAFFGQGTRLTVV.

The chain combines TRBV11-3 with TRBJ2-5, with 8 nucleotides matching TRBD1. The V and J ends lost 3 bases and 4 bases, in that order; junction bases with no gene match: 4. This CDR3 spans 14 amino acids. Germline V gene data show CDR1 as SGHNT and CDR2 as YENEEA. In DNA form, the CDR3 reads TGTGCCAGCAGCTTGAACCAGGGGGCAGAGACCCAGTACTTC. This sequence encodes CASSLNQGAETQYF.

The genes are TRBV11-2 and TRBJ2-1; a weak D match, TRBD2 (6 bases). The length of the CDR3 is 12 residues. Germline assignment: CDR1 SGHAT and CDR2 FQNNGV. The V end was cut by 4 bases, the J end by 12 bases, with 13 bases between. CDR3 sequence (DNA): TGTGCCAGCAGCTCCCCGACCGGGGGGCAGTTCTTC. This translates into CASSSPTGGQFF.

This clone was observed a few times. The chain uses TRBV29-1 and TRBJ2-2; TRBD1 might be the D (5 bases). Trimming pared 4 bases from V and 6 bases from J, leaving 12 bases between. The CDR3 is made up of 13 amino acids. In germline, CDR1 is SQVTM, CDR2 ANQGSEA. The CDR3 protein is CSVAPTVAGELFF. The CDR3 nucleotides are TGCAGCGTTGCACCGACAGTGGCCGGGGAGCTGTTTTTT.

This CDR3 reads CASSPMTGAGGGDEQFF. In DNA, the CDR3 is TGTGCCAGCTCACCGATGACCGGAGCGGGAGGCGGCGATGAGCAGTTCTTC. The chain joins TRBV18 to TRBJ2-1; 9 bases agree with TRBD2. The germline V gene has CDR1 KGHSH and CDR2 LQKENI. The CDR3 runs to 17 residues. The V segment lost 3 bases and the J segment 8 bases; nucleotides outside the gene matches: 14.